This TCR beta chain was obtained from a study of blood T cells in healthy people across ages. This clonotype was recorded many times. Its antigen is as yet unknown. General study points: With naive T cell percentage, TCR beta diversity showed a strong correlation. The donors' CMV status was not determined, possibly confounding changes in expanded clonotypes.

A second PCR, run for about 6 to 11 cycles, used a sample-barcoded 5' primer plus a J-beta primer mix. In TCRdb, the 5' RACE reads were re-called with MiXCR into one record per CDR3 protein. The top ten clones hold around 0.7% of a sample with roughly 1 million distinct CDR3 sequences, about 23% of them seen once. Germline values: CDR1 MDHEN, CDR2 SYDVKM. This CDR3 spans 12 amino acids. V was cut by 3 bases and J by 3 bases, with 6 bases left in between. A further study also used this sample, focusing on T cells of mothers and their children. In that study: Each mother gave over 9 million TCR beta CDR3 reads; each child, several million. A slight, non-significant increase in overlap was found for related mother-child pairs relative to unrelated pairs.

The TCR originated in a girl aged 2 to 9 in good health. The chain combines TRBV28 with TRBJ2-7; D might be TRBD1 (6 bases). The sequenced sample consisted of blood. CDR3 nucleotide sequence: TGTGCCAGCAGTTTCAGGGGCTACGAGCAGTACTTC. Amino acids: CASSFRGYEQYF.